One sample yielded the 15 T cell receptor beta chains listed below, sequenced in a study of blood T cell repertoires in COVID-19. Sequenced by immunoSEQ multiplex PCR; TCRdb stores in-frame clones only, minus some. The data show under 75,000 clones, 88% seen once. What was sequenced was peripheral blood. Receptors were obtained from a man aged 45-65 years with active COVID-19.

CDR3: CASSYSYRDNEQYF. In nucleotides, the CDR3 is TGTGCCAGCAGTTACTCCTATCGAGATAACGAGCAGTACTTC. The rearrangement links TRBV6-5 to TRBJ2-7; D not certain. Trimming took off 0 bases at V and 5 bases at J, with 11 bases between the two ends. Germline values: CDR1 MNHEY, CDR2 SVGAGI. The CDR3 covers 14 residues.

The V call is TRBV5-1, the J call TRBJ1-2, with 8 bases matching TRBD1. The CDR3 runs to 14 residues. V lost 3 bases to trimming and J lost 7 bases; unmatched junction nucleotides: 8. CDR1 and CDR2 (germline): SGHRS, YFSETQ. CDR3: CASSSLTGEGGYTF. CDR3 DNA sequence: TGCGCCAGCAGCTCCCTGACAGGGGAGGGTGGCTACACCTTC.

This chain connects TRBV5-1 to TRBJ2-7; D perhaps matches TRBD2 (6 bases). The CDR3 is 14 residues long. Trimming pared 5 bases from V and 3 bases from J, leaving 15 bases between. Germline loops: CDR1 SGHRS, CDR2 YFSETQ. CDR3 sequence reads: CASSRDSGLYEQYF. CDR3 coding DNA: TGCGCCAGCAGTCGTGATAGCGGACTCTACGAGCAGTACTTC.

The V call is TRBV4-1, the J call TRBJ2-2, with 7 bases lining up with TRBD2. CDR1 and CDR2 from the germline V gene are MGHRA and YSYEKL. The CDR3 is 15 residues long. V gave up 0 bases and J gave up 6 bases; unmatched junction bases: 4. DNA for the CDR3: TGCGCCAGCAGCCAAGAAGCTAGCGGAGCCGGGGAGCTGTTTTTT. It is translated as CASSQEASGAGELFF.

The chain carries TRBV6-6 and TRBJ2-7; 7 bases align to TRBD2. V lost 6 bases and J lost 4; bases outside the gene matches: 12. CDR1 is MNHNY, CDR2 SVGAGI, per germline (reference sequence). This CDR3 contains 15 residues. This CDR3 reads CASRGGGQGRYEQYF. As DNA, the CDR3 is TGTGCCAGCAGGGGGGGAGGGCAGGGTAGATACGAGCAGTACTTC.

The chain is built from TRBV7-8 and TRBJ1-1, with 7 bases that match TRBD1. The CDR3 extends over 15 amino acids. The junction had 8 bases not matched to a gene; V was cut back by 4 bases and J by 3 bases. Germline V gene sequence: CDR1 SGHVS, CDR2 FQNEAQ. The DNA of the CDR3 is TGTGCCAGCAGCTCGAGCTGGACAGGCTACACTGAAGCTTTCTTT. Protein: CASSSSWTGYTEAFF.

The chain has TRBV3-1 (or the pseudogene TRBV3-2) and TRBJ1-1; 7 bases match TRBD1. Germline assignment: CDR1 LGHDT and CDR2 YNNKEL (reference sequence). The CDR3 covers 14 residues. V dropped 6 bases and J dropped 5; count of bases not matched to a gene: 9. Written as DNA, the CDR3 is TGTGCCAGCAGTAGGAGACAGGGTGCGACTGAAGCTTTCTTT. Translated: CASSRRQGATEAFF.

A single count supports this clone. This CDR3 reads CASSVAPFSGAPAVTEAFF. The CDR3 DNA reads as TGTGCCAGCAGCGTAGCACCCTTCTCTGGGGCGCCGGCTGTCACTGAAGCTTTCTTT. V is TRBV9 and J is TRBJ1-1; possible D gene TRBD1, 5 bases. The germline V gene has CDR1 SGDLS and CDR2 YYNGEE. The CDR3 has 19 amino acids. Deletions cut 0 bases from V and 4 bases from J, with 25 bases between.

This clone was seen only a few times. The J gene is TRBJ2-5, the V gene TRBV6-4, with a weak D call TRBD2 (6 bases). Germline V gene data show CDR1 as MRHNA and CDR2 as SNTAGT. Trimming pared 5 bases from V and 5 bases from J, leaving 15 bases between. The CDR3 totals 14 residues. The CDR3 protein is CASSPGGAQETQYF. The CDR3 DNA sequence: TGTGCCAGCAGTCCCGGAGGGGCCCAGGAGACCCAGTACTTC.

This clone was recorded only once. The chain is built from TRBV7-2 and TRBJ2-4, with a tentative D call TRBD1 (7 bases). Germline V gene sequence: CDR1 SGHTA, CDR2 FQGNSA. The CDR3 is 16 amino acids. Deletions cut 5 bases from V and 0 bases from J, with 14 bases between. In DNA, the CDR3 is TGTGCCAGCAGCGGAGGGGACAGCCTAGCCAAAAACATTCAGTACTTC. Its protein product is CASSGGDSLAKNIQYF.

The J gene is TRBJ2-1, the V gene TRBV5-3; 7 bases line up with TRBD2. TRBV5-3 has ORF status, its function being uncertain. The trim removed 0 bases at V and 10 bases at J, leaving 1 base unmatched. The CDR3 consists of 12 residues. In DNA form, the CDR3 reads TGTGCCAGAAGCTTGGGGCGGGGGGAGCAGTTCTTC. Protein sequence: CARSLGRGEQFF.

V and J are TRBV5-1 and TRBJ1-2, with D unresolved. The CDR3 extends over 12 amino acids. Germline V lookup: CDR1 SGHRS, CDR2 YFSETQ. The V and J ends lost 4 bases and 10 bases respectively, with 14 bases between them. The CDR3 region has the DNA TGCGCCAGCAGCATGGACCGGTCTAACTACACCTTC. It encodes CASSMDRSNYTF.

The chain has TRBV5-1 and TRBJ1-1; 8 bases fit TRBD1. Germline V gene data show CDR1 as SGHRS and CDR2 as YFSETQ. There are 14 residues in the CDR3. Germline trimming cut 4 bases from V and 4 bases from J; bases unmatched to any gene: 6. CDR3 residues: CASSATGGATEAFF. The CDR3 region has the DNA TGCGCCAGCAGCGCAACAGGGGGAGCCACTGAAGCTTTCTTT.

V is TRBV18 and J is TRBJ1-1; D might be TRBD1 (6 bases). Germline CDR1 reads KGHSH; CDR2 reads LQKENI. This CDR3 has 14 amino acids. V gave up 5 bases and J gave up 3 bases, with 13 bases separating them. CDR3 sequence reads: CASSKQGADTEAFF. CDR3 nucleotide sequence: TGTGCCAGCTCAAAACAGGGAGCAGACACTGAAGCTTTCTTT.

J is TRBJ1-5 and V is TRBV2; D is perhaps TRBD1 (5 bases). The V and J ends lost 10 bases and 1 base respectively, with 14 bases between them. CDR3 length: 14 amino acids. Germline values: CDR1 SNHLY, CDR2 FYNNEI. DNA for the CDR3: TGTGCCACCCAGGGCGGGAAAAGCAATCAGCCCCAGCATTTT. Its protein product is CATQGGKSNQPQHF.